The rows below give T cell receptor beta chains drawn from one sample of a study of cytomegalovirus exposure and HLA in healthy donors. Clones were read by immunoSEQ multiplex PCR, and TCRdb kept only the in-frame ones, dropping some. The sample gives more than 140,000 clones, approximately 82% of which show up once; approximately 1.9% is in the top ten. Sequenced material: PBMCs. These receptors all come from a woman in her forties in good health and CMV-seronegative. Each CDR3 is given with its conserved first and last residue. The order of the fields is D gene, J gene, V gene, clone size, CDR3 protein, CDR3 DNA. D genes are given only for firm matches. A clone size is listed for some rows: how often the clone was seen (once, few, many), or a class if it is expanded.

.,TRBJ2-3,TRBV18,few,CASSPTMGVSDTQYF,TGTGCCAGCTCACCCACGATGGGCGTCTCAGATACGCAGTATTTT
.,TRBJ2-5,TRBV27,.,CASSLAGRIGGTQYF,TGTGCCAGCAGTTTAGCGGGACGAATAGGTGGGACCCAGTACTTC
TRBD2,TRBJ2-1,TRBV19,.,CASAGLAGSYNEQFF,TGTGCCAGTGCCGGACTAGCGGGAAGTTACAATGAGCAGTTCTTC
TRBD2,TRBJ2-2,TRBV30,.,CAWSVRLSGSGELFF,TGTGCCTGGAGTGTAAGGTTAAGCGGGAGCGGGGAGCTGTTTTTT
TRBD1,TRBJ1-2,TRBV19,.,CASSRDRGLRGYTF,TGTGCCAGTAGCCGGGACAGGGGGCTCCGTGGCTACACCTTC
.,TRBJ1-1,TRBV7-3,once,CASSLTRATEAFF,TGTGCCAGCAGCTTAACACGAGCAACTGAAGCTTTCTTT
.,TRBJ2-7,TRBV5-4,.,CASSQSGTLSYEQYF,TGTGCCAGCAGCCAGAGCGGGACACTTTCCTACGAGCAGTACTTC
.,TRBJ1-2,TRBV5-6,.,CASSLGQNGEGGGYTF,TGTGCCAGCAGCTTGGGCCAGAACGGGGAAGGTGGCGGCTACACCTTC
.,TRBJ2-7,TRBV18,.,CASSPEIRAYEQYF,TGTGCCAGCTCACCGGAAATCAGGGCTTACGAGCAGTACTTC
TRBD1,TRBJ2-1,TRBV5-4,.,CASSLGTGEDRKGEQFF,TGTGCCAGCAGCTTGGGGACAGGGGAGGACCGAAAGGGTGAGCAGTTCTTC
TRBD1,TRBJ1-6,TRBV2,.,CASSAKTGYSPLHF,TGTGCCAGCAGTGCGAAGACAGGGTATTCACCCCTCCACTTT
.,TRBJ2-5,TRBV28,.,CASSQLARETQYF,TGTGCCAGCAGCCAACTAGCTAGAGAGACCCAGTACTTC
.,TRBJ2-5,TRBV7-9,.,CASSLGDILGGETQYF,TGTGCCAGCAGCTTGGGGGACATTCTAGGTGGGGAGACCCAGTACTTC
TRBD1,TRBJ2-2,TRBV5-1,.,CASMTSGGANTGELFF,TGCGCCAGCATGACTTCAGGGGGCGCGAACACCGGGGAGCTGTTTTTT
.,TRBJ1-4,TRBV29-1,.,CSVEVPRGEKLFF,TGCAGCGTTGAAGTCCCGAGGGGGGAAAAACTGTTTTTT
.,TRBJ2-2,TRBV4-3,.,CASSQDSPSHEGTGELFF,TGCGCCAGCAGCCAAGATAGTCCGAGTCATGAGGGCACCGGGGAGCTGTTTTTT
.,TRBJ1-3,TRBV9,.,CASSVLGLSGNTIYF,TGTGCCAGCAGCGTACTAGGCCTCTCTGGAAACACCATATATTTT
TRBD2,TRBJ2-2,TRBV9,.,CASGGGGGRAGELFF,TGTGCCAGCGGCGGGGGGGGTGGGAGGGCCGGGGAGCTGTTTTTT
.,TRBJ2-2,TRBV7-2,.,CASSPWPGNTNTGELFF,TGTGCCAGTAGCCCCTGGCCAGGGAATACGAACACCGGGGAGCTGTTTTTT
.,TRBJ1-1,TRBV2,.,CASTSEGTQTTEAFF,TGTGCCAGCACTTCGGAAGGGACTCAAACTACTGAAGCTTTCTTT
TRBD2,TRBJ2-3,TRBV6-1,few,CASSEAVREGIADTQYF,TGTGCCAGCAGTGAAGCGGTAAGGGAGGGGATTGCAGATACGCAGTATTTT
TRBD2,TRBJ2-7,TRBV7-6,.,CASSSGLAGYEQYF,TGTGCCAGCAGCTCCGGACTAGCGGGGTACGAGCAGTACTTC
.,TRBJ2-2,TRBV28,.,CASTRTTGTGELFF,TGTGCCAGCACCAGGACAACGGGCACCGGGGAGCTGTTTTTT
.,TRBJ1-5,TRBV10-2,.,CASSGQFNQPQHF,TGCGCCAGCAGCGGACAGTTCAATCAGCCCCAGCATTTT
.,TRBJ2-1,TRBV11-3,.,CASSLREDEQFF,TGTGCCAGCAGCCTCAGGGAGGATGAGCAGTTCTTC
.,TRBJ2-7,TRBV6-6,.,CASNAPGGPYEQYF,TGTGCCAGCAACGCACCCGGGGGACCCTACGAGCAGTACTTC
.,TRBJ2-7,TRBV15,.,CATSRGLTETYEQYF,TGTGCCACCAGCAGAGGTCTGACAGAGACCTACGAGCAGTACTTC
TRBD2,TRBJ2-7,TRBV9,.,CASSRGLADYEQYF,TGTGCCAGCAGCCGGGGACTAGCGGACTACGAGCAGTACTTC
.,TRBJ2-3,TRBV5-4,.,CASSLDLQSTDTQYF,TGTGCCAGCAGCTTGGACCTCCAGAGCACAGATACGCAGTATTTT
TRBD2,TRBJ2-1,TRBV14,.,CASSQLLAGEENEQFF,TGTGCCAGCAGCCAACTACTAGCGGGAGAGGAGAATGAGCAGTTCTTC
TRBD1,TRBJ1-5,TRBV4-2,.,CASSRGTYLQGVSQPQHF,TGTGCCAGCAGCCGTGGCACGTACCTACAGGGGGTCTCTCAGCCCCAGCATTTT
.,TRBJ1-5,TRBV19,.,CASSIEGASNQPQHF,TGTGCCAGTAGTATAGAGGGGGCTAGCAATCAGCCCCAGCATTTT
.,TRBJ1-1,TRBV7-8,.,CASSLGAIRGTEAFF,TGTGCCAGCAGCTTAGGTGCGATACGAGGGACTGAAGCTTTCTTT
.,TRBJ1-6,TRBV28,once,CASSPNPDKEGYNSPLHF,TGTGCCAGCAGTCCCAATCCAGACAAGGAAGGTTATAATTCACCCCTCCACTTT
.,TRBJ1-1,TRBV14,.,CASSQDWQGLAFF,TGTGCCAGCAGCCAAGATTGGCAGGGATTAGCTTTCTTT
.,TRBJ1-3,TRBV5-1,.,CASSYSDSGNTIYF,TGCGCCAGCTCTTACTCTGACTCTGGAAACACCATATATTTT